This T cell receptor beta chain was recorded in a study of T cell responses to AZD1222 COVID-19 vaccine. CDR3 length equals 14 residues. V lost 8 bases and J 3 bases, leaving 13 bases between the germline ends. Germline V gene lookup returns CDR1 KGHDR and CDR2 SFDVKD. Findings and limits, study-wide: Repertoires were collected only later (after the peak T cell response had occurred). Spike-specific TCR repertoires showed rising breadth and depth after two AZD1222 doses. Possibly, clonal diversity was underestimated; donors were largely white British and included more females. Recipients of AZD1222 seropositive at baseline numbered only 6 or 7.

The repertoire was sequenced with immunoSEQ multiplex PCR; TCRdb's copy has only in-frame clones and lacks some. In the table there are roughly 160,000 clones, around 95% of which are singletons. As for this clone: Its matching antigen is unknown.

The chain links TRBV24-1 to TRBJ1-5, with D unclear. The source is an adult in good health. Sequences were derived from peripheral blood, sampled on day 0 of AZD1222 vaccination. Here the CDR3 reads CATKGSGDNQPQHF. For the CDR3, the DNA is TGTGCCACCAAGGGTTCAGGTGACAATCAGCCCCAGCATTTT.